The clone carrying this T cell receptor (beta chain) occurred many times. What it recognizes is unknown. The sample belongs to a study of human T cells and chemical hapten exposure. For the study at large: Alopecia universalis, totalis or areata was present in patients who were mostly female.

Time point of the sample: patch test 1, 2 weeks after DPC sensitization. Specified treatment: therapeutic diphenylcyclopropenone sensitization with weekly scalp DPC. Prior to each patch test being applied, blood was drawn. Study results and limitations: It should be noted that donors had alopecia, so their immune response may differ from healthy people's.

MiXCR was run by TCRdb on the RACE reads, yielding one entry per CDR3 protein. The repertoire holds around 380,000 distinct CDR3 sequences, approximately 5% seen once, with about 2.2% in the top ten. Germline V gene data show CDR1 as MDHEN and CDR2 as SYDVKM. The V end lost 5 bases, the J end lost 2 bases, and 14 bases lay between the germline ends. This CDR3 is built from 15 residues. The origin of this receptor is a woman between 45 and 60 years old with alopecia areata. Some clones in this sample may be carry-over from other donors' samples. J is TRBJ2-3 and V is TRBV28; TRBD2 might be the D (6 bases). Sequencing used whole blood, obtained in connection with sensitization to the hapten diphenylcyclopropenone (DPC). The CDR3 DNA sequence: TGTGCCAGCAGTCCCTGGGGGACTCACACAGATACGCAGTATTTT. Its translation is CASSPWGTHTDTQYF.